The 3 T cell receptor beta chains presented below share a single source sample, sequenced in a study of T cells in tuberculosis. Here immunoSEQ multiplex PCR was the method, and the copy in TCRdb shows in-frame clones only, minus some. The sample records about 38,000 clones, 94% being singletons. Time point denoted: new active TB diagnosis, blood taken before or within 7 days of starting treatment. Source: PBMCs, taken at tuberculosis diagnosis. The receptors derive from an adult with tuberculosis.

The V and J genes are TRBV6-1 and TRBJ2-4; the match to TRBD1 covers 10 bases. The CDR3 is 17 residues long. Germline CDR1 reads MNHNS; CDR2 reads SASEGT. Trimming took 1 base from V and 0 from J; bases not matched to a gene: 3. CDR3 amino acids: CASSEGTGGLAKNIQYF. The CDR3 DNA reads as TGTGCCAGCAGTGAAGGGACAGGGGGGTTAGCCAAAAACATTCAGTACTTC.

J is TRBJ1-3 and V is TRBV9; no definite D call. CDR3 length: 14 residues. Deletions cut 4 bases from V and 0 bases from J, with 8 bases between. CDR1 is SGDLS and CDR2 is YYNGEE in the germline V gene. In DNA form, the CDR3 reads TGTGCCAGCAGCTTAGACTTCTCTGGAAACACCATATATTTT. Translated: CASSLDFSGNTIYF.

The chain is built from TRBV19 and TRBJ2-7; no clear D. From germline, CDR1 is LNHDA and CDR2 SQIVND (reference sequence). This CDR3 comprises 15 residues. Trimming took 1 base from V and 0 from J, leaving 10 bases between them. The CDR3 region has the DNA TGTGCCAGTAGTATAGGACTGTCTAGCTCCTACGAGCAGTACTTC. Its protein product is CASSIGLSSSYEQYF. Looking up the rest from reference TRBV19 and TRBJ2-7 gives the full variable domain: DGGITQSPKYLFRKEGQNVTLSCEQNLNHDAMYWYRQDPGQGLRLIYYSQIVNDFQKGDIAEGYSVSREKKESFPLTVTSAQKNPTAFYLCASSIGLSSSYEQYFGPGTRLTVT.